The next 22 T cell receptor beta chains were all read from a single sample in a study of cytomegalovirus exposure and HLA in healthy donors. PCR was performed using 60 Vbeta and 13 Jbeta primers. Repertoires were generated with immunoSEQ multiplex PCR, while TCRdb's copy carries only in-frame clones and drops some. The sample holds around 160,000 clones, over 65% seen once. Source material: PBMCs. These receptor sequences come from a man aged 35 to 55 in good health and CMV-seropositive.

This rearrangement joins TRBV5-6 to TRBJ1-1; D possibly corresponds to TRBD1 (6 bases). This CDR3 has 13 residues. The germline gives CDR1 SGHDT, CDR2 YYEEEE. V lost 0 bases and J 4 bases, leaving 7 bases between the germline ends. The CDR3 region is CASSLVTGTEAFF. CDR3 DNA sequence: TGTGCCAGCAGCTTGGTGACAGGCACTGAAGCTTTCTTT.

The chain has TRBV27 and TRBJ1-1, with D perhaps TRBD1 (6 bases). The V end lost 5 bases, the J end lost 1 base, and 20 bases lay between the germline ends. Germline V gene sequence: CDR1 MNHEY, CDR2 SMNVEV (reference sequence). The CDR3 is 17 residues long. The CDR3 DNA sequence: TGTGCCAGCAGTCCTAACACCATACAGGGTCCGAACACTGAAGCTTTCTTT. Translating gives CASSPNTIQGPNTEAFF.

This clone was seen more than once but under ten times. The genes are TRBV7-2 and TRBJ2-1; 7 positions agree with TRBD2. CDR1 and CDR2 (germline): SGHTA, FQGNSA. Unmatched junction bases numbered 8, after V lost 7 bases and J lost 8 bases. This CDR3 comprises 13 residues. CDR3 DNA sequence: TGTGCCAGCAACTTGGGCGGGGGAGATGAGCAGTTCTTC. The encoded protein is CASNLGGGDEQFF.

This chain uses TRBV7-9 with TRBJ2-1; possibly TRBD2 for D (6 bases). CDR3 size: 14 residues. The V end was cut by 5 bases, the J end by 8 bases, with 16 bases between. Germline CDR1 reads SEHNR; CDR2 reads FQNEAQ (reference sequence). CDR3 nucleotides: TGTGCCAGCAGCCAAAGACTAGTTAGTGATGAGCAGTTCTTC. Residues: CASSQRLVSDEQFF.

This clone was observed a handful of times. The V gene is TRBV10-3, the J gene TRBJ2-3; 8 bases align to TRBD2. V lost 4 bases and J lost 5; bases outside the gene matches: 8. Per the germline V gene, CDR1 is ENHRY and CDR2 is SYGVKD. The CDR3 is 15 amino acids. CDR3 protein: CAISASGSFEDTQYF. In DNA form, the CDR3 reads TGTGCCATCAGTGCAAGCGGGAGTTTTGAAGATACGCAGTATTTT.

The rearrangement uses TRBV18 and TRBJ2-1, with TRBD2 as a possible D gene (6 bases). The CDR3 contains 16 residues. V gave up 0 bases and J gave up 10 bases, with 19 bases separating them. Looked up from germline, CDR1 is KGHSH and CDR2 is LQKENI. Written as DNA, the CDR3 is TGTGCCAGCTCACCACCGTGGGCGGGAACCCAATTAGAGCAGTTCTTC. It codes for CASSPPWAGTQLEQFF. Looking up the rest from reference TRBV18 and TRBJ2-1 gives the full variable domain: NAGVMQNPRHLVRRRGQEARLRCSPMKGHSHVYWYRQLPEEGLKFMVYLQKENIIDESGMPKERFSAEFPKEGPSILRIQQVVRGDSAAYFCASSPPWAGTQLEQFFGPGTRLTVL.

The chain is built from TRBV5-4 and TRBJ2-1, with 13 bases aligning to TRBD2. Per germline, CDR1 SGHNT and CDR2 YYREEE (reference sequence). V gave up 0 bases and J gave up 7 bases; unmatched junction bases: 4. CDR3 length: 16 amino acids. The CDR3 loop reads CASSLDPGLAGNEQFF. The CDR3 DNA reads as TGTGCCAGCAGCTTGGATCCGGGACTAGCGGGGAATGAGCAGTTCTTC.

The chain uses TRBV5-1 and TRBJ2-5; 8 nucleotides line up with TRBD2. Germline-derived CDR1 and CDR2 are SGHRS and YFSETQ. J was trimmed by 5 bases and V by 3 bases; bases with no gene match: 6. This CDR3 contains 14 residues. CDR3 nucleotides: TGCGCCAGCAGCTCTGGGACTAGGGAGGAGACCCAGTACTTC. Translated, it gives CASSSGTREETQYF.

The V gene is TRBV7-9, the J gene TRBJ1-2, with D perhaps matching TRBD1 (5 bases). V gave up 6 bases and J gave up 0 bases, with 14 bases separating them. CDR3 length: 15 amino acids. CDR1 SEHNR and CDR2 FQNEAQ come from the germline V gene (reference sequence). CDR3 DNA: TGTGCCAGCAGGGCGCCGACAGTTTCTAACTATGGCTACACCTTC. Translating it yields CASRAPTVSNYGYTF. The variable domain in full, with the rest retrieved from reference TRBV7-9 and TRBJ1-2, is DTGVSQNPRHKITKRGQNVTFRCDPISEHNRLYWYRQTLGQGPEFLTYFQNEAQLEKSRLLSDRFSAERPKGSFSTLEIQRTEQGDSAMYLCASRAPTVSNYGYTFGSGTRLTVV.

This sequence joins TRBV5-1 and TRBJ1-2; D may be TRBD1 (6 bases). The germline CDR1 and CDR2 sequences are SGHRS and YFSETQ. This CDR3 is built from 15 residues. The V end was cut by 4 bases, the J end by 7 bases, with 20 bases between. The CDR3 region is CASSHQTRGEGGYTF. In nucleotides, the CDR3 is TGCGCCAGCAGCCATCAAACCAGGGGTGAGGGTGGCTACACCTTC.

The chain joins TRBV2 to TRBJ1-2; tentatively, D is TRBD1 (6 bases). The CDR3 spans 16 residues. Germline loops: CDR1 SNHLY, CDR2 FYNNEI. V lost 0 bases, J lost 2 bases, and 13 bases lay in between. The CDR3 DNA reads TGTGCCAGCAGTGAAGCGGGGGCAGGCCCGAACTATGGCTACACCTTC. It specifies CASSEAGAGPNYGYTF.

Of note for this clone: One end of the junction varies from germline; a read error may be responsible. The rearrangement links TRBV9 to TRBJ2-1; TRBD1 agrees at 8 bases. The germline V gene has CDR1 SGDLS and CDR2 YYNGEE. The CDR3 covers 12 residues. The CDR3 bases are TGTGCCAGCAGCGTCGGGACAGGAGGTCAGGTCTTC. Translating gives CASSVGTGGQVF. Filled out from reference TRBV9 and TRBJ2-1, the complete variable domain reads DSGVTQTPKHLITATGQRVTLRCSPRSGDLSVYWYQQSLDQGLQFLIQYYNGEERAKGNILERFSAQQFPDLHSELNLSSLELGDSALYFCASSVGTGGQVFGPGTRLTVL.

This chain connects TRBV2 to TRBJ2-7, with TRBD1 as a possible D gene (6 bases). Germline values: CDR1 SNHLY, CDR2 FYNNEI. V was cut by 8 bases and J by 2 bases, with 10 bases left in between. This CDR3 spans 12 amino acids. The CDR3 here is CASGGHTYEQYF. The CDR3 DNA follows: TGTGCCAGCGGGGGACACACCTACGAGCAGTACTTC.

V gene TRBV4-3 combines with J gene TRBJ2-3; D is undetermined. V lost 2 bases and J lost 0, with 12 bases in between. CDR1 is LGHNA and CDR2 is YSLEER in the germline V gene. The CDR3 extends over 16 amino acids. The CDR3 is CASSQRLDSSTDTQYF. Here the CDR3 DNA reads TGCGCCAGCAGCCAAAGGCTTGACTCTAGCACAGATACGCAGTATTTT.

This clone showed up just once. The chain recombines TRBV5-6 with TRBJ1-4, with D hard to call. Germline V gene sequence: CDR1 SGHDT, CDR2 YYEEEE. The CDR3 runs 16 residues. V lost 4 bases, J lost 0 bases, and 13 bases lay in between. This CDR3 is CASSELSGTTNEKLFF. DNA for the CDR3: TGTGCCAGCAGCGAGCTTTCAGGCACAACTAATGAAAAACTGTTTTTT.

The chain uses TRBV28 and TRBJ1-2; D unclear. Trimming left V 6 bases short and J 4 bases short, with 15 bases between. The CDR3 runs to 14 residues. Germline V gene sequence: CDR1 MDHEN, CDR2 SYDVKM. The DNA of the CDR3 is TGTGCCAGCAGCCCCCACGGGAGTCCCTATGGCTACACCTTC. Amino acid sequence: CASSPHGSPYGYTF.

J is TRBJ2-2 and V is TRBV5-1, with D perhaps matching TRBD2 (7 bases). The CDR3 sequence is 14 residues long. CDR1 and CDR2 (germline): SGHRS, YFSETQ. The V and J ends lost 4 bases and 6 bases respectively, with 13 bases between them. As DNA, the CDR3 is TGCGCCAGCAGCCCAGGGGAGGGCGCCGGGGAGCTGTTTTTT. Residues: CASSPGEGAGELFF.

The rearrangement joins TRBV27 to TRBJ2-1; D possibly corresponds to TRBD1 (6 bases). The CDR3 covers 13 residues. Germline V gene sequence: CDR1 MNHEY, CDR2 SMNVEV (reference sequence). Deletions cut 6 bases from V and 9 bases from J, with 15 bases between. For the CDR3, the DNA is TGTGCCAGCAGAGGTCAGGGGCAGGGTGAGCAGTTCTTC. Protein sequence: CASRGQGQGEQFF.

This chain's CDR3 is CASSRQGGSPLHF. In DNA form, the CDR3 reads TGTGCCAGCAGCCGACAGGGCGGTTCACCCCTCCACTTT. The chain employs TRBV5-4 and TRBJ1-6, with 7 bases matching TRBD1. V was pared by 4 bases and J by 9 bases, with 4 bases of the junction left unmatched. The CDR3 length is 13 residues. The germline gives CDR1 SGHNT, CDR2 YYREEE (reference sequence).

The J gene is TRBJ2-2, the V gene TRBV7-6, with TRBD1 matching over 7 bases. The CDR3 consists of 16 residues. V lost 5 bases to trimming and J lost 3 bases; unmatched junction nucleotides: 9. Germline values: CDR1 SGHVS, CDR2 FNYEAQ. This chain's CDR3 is CASSATLQGHTGELFF. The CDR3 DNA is TGTGCCAGCAGCGCGACGTTACAGGGGCACACCGGGGAGCTGTTTTTT.

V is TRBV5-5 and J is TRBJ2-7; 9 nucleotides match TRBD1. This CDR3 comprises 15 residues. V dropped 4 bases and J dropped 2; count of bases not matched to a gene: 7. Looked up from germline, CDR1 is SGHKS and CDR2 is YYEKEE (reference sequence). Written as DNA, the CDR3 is TGTGCCAGCAGCCGCCCCGGGACAGGGACCTACGAGCAGTACTTC. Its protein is CASSRPGTGTYEQYF. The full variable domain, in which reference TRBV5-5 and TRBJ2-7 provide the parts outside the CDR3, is DAGVTQSPTHLIKTRGQQVTLRCSPISGHKSVSWYQQVLGQGPQFIFQYYEKEERGRGNFPDRFSARQFPNYSSELNVNALLLGDSALYLCASSRPGTGTYEQYFGPGTRLTVT.

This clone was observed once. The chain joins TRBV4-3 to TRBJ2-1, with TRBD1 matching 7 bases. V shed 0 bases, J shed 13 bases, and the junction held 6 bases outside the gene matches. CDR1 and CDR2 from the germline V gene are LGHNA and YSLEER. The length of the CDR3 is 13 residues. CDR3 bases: TGCGCCAGCAGCCAAGATGTCCGGGACAGTCAGTTCTTC. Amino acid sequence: CASSQDVRDSQFF.